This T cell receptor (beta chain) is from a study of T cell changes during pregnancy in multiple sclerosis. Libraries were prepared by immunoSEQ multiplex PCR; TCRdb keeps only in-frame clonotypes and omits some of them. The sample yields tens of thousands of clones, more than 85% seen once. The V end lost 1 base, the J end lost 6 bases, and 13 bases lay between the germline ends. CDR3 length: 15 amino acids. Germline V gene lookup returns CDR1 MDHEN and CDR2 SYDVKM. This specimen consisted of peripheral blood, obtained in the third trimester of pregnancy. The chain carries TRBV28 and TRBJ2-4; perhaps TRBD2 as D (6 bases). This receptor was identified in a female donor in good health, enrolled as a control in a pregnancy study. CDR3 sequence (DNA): TGTGCCAGCAGTTTATTAGCGGAGGAGGGAAACATTCAGTACTTC. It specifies CASSLLAEEGNIQYF.